These 8 T cell receptor beta chains originate from one sample sequenced in a study of blood T cell repertoires in COVID-19. Some clones are missing from TCRdb's copy, which holds only in-frame ones; the method was immunoSEQ multiplex PCR. This sample has roughly 180,000 clones; roughly 84% occur once, and the top ten carry about 6.7%. Material for sequencing was peripheral blood. These receptor sequences come from a woman aged 40 to 50 with COVID-19, enrolled during active disease.

The chain is built from TRBV5-4 and TRBJ2-1, with 7 bases that match TRBD1. The CDR3 has 15 residues. V lost 4 bases and J lost 7; bases outside the gene matches: 11. Germline CDR1 SGHNT, CDR2 YYREEE (reference sequence). The CDR3 DNA reads as TGTGCCAGCAGCATAAAGAAGGGGGCGAGTAATGAGCAGTTCTTC. It codes for CASSIKKGASNEQFF.

V is TRBV19 and J is TRBJ2-2; 10 positions match TRBD1. The CDR3 covers 15 residues. After removal of 7 bases from V and 6 bases from J, the junction contained 8 bases not matched to a gene. Germline lookup yields CDR1 LNHDA and CDR2 SQIVND (reference sequence). The CDR3 loop reads CASTTGTGEAGELFF. CDR3 coding DNA: TGTGCCAGTACTACTGGGACAGGGGAGGCCGGGGAGCTGTTTTTT.

In its sample, this clone was seen a few times. The J gene is TRBJ1-4, the V gene TRBV12-5; weak D call: TRBD1 (6 bases). The CDR3 is 15 residues long. Germline loops: CDR1 LGHNT, CDR2 FRNRAP. V was shortened by 1 base and J by 4 bases, with 10 bases between the two germline ends. The CDR3 DNA follows: TGTGCTAGTGGTTTGGGGACAGCAATTAATGAAAAACTGTTTTTT. Encoded protein: CASGLGTAINEKLFF.

The chain couples TRBV27 to TRBJ2-7; 8 nucleotides agree with TRBD2. The germline gives CDR1 MNHEY, CDR2 SMNVEV (reference sequence). After removal of 8 bases from V and 3 bases from J, the junction contained 12 bases not matched to a gene. This CDR3 has 15 amino acids. DNA of the CDR3: TGTGCCAGCGGGGGGGGGCTAGCGGGTTTCTACGAGCAGTACTTC. It yields the protein CASGGGLAGFYEQYF.

V and J are TRBV15 and TRBJ2-7; tentatively, D is TRBD1 (6 bases). CDR1 and CDR2 from the germline V gene are LNHNV and YYDKDF (reference sequence). The CDR3 contains 15 residues. The V gene lost 1 base and the J gene lost 2 bases, with 12 bases spanning the gap. The CDR3 is CATSRGVDSTYEQYF. DNA of the CDR3: TGTGCCACCAGCAGAGGGGTGGACAGCACCTACGAGCAGTACTTC.

This rearrangement joins TRBV2 to TRBJ2-5; possible D gene TRBD2, 6 bases. Looked up from germline, CDR1 is SNHLY and CDR2 is FYNNEI. This CDR3 has 14 residues. With 8 bases removed from V and 5 bases from J, the gap between germline ends came to 18 bases. CDR3 residues: CASLGDSGRETQYF. The CDR3 DNA is TGTGCCAGCCTTGGGGACTCGGGCCGGGAGACCCAGTACTTC.

The V call is TRBV5-1, the J call TRBJ1-2, with a possible D match to TRBD1 (5 bases). CDR1 is SGHRS and CDR2 is YFSETQ in the germline V gene. V was shortened by 4 bases and J by 6 bases, with 10 bases between the two germline ends. The length of the CDR3 is 12 residues. DNA of the CDR3: TGCGCCAGCAGCGGGGGGACCAATGGCTACACCTTC. Protein: CASSGGTNGYTF.

This clone was observed a single time. The chain carries TRBV5-1 and TRBJ1-4; no clear D gene. From germline, CDR1 is SGHRS and CDR2 YFSETQ. V lost 7 bases and J lost 0, with 10 bases in between. CDR3 length: 14 amino acids. This chain's CDR3 is CASRPGTTNEKLFF. The CDR3 DNA sequence: TGCGCCAGCCGTCCCGGGACAACTAATGAAAAACTGTTTTTT.